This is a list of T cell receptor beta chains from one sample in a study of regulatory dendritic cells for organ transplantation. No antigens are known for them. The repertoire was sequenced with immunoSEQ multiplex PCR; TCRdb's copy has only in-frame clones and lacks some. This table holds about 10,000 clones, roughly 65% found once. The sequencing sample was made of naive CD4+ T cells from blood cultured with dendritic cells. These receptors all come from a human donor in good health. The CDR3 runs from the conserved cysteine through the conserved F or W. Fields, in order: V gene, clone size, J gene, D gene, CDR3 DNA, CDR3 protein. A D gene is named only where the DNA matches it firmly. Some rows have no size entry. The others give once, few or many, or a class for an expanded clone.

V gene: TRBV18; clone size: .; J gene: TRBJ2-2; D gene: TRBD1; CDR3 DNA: TGTGCCAGCTCACCAGTGACAGGGGGCTTAAACACCGGGGAGCTGTTTTTT; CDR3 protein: CASSPVTGGLNTGELFF
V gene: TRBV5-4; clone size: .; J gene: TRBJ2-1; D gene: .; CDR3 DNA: TGTGCCAGCAGCTTGGTGGCTTCCAATGAGCAGTTCTTC; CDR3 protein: CASSLVASNEQFF
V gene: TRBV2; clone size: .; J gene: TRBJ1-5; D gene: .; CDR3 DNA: TGTGCCAGCAGGAGGGACAATGAGAGAGATCAGCCCCAGCATTTT; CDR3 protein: CASRRDNERDQPQHF
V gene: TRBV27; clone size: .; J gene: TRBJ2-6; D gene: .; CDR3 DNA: TGTGCCAGCAGTTTAACACCAGTACCTTTCTCTGGGGCCAACGTCCTGACTTTC; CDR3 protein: CASSLTPVPFSGANVLTF
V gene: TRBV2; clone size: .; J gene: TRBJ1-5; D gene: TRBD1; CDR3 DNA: TGTGCCAGCAGTGAAAGGGAACAGGGGACCCAGCATTTT; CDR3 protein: CASSEREQGTQHF
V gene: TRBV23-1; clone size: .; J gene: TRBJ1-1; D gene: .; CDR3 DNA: TGCGCCAGCCTCCCCACCGGACAGAAGAACACTGAAGCTTTCTTT; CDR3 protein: CASLPTGQKNTEAFF
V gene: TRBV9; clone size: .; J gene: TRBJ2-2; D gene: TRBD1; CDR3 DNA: TGTGCCAGCAGCGTAGAAGGGACAGTTGCGAACACCGGGGAGCTGTTTTTT; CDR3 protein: CASSVEGTVANTGELFF
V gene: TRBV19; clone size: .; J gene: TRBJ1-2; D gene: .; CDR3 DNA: TGTGCCAGTAGTATAGATCGGCAGGCCGATGGCTACACCTTC; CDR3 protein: CASSIDRQADGYTF
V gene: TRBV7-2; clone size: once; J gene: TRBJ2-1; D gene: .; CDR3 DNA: TGTGCCAGCAGCTTAGATCCGGGATACAATGAGCAGTTCTTC; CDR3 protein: CASSLDPGYNEQFF
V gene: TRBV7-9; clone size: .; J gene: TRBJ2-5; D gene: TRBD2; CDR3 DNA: TGTGCCAGCAGCTTAGGGGGACTAGCAGAGACCCAGTACTTC; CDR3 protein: CASSLGGLAETQYF
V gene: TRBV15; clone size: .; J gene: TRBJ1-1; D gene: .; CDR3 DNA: TGTGCCACCAGCAGAGGGTACGGACAGACTAAAAACACTGAAGCTTTCTTT; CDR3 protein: CATSRGYGQTKNTEAFF
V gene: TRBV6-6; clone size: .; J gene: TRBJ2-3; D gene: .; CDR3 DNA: TGTGCCAGCAGTTACGGGACTCGCACAGATACGCAGTATTTT; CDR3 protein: CASSYGTRTDTQYF
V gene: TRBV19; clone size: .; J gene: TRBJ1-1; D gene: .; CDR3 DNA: TGTGCCAGTAGTATCGGGGTCAACACTGAAGCTTTCTTT; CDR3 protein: CASSIGVNTEAFF
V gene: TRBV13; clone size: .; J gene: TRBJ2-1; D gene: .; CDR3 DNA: TGTGCCAGCAGCTTGAGTTATGTGGAGGGGGGGGAAAATGAGCAGTTCTTC; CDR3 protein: CASSLSYVEGGENEQFF
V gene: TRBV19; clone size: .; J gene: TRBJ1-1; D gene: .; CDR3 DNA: TGTGCCAGTAGGAAGGCAGGACTTGCCTTGAACACTGAAGCTTTCTTT; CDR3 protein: CASRKAGLALNTEAFF